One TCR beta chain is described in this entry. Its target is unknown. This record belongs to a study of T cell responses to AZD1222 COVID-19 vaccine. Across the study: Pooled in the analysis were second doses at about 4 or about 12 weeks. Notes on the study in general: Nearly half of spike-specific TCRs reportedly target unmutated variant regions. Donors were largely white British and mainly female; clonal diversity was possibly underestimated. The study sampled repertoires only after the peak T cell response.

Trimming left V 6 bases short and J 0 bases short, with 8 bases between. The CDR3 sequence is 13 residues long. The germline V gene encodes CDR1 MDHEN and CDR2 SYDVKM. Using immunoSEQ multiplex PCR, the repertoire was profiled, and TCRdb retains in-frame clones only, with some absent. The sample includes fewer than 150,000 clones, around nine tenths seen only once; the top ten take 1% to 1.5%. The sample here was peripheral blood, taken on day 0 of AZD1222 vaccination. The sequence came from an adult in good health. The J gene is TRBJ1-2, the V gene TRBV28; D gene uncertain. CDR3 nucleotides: TGTGCCAGCAGAAGATTTTCTAACTATGGCTACACCTTC. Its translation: CASRRFSNYGYTF.